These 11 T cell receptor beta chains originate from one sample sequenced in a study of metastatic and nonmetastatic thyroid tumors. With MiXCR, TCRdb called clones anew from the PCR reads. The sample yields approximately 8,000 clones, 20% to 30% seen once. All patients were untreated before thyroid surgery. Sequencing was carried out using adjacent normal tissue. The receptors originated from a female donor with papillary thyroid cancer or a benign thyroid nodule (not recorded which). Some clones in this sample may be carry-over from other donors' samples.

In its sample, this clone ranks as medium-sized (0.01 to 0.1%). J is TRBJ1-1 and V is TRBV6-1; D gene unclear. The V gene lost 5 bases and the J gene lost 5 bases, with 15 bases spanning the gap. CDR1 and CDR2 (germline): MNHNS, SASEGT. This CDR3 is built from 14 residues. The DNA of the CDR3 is TGTGCCAGCAGTTACGCGCGCCGGGAAACTGAAGCTTTCTTT. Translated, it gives CASSYARRETEAFF.

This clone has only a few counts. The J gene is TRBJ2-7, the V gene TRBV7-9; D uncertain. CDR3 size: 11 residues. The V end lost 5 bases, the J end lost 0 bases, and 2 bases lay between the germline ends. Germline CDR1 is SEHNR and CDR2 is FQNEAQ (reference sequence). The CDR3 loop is CASSPSYEQYF. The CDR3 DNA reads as TGTGCCAGCAGCCCCTCCTACGAGCAGTACTTC.

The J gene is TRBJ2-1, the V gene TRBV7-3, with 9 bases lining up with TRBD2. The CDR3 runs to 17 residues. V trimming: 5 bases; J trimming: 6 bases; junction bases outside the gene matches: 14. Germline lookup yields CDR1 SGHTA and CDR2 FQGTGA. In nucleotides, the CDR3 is TGTGCCAGCAGCCCGGAGGGCGGGAGGGCCCGGTCCAATGAGCAGTTCTTC. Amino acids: CASSPEGGRARSNEQFF.

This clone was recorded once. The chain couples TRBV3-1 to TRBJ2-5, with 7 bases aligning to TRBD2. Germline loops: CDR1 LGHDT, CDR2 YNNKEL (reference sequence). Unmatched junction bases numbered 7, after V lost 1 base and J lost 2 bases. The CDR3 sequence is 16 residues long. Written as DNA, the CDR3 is TGTGCCAGCAGCCAAGTATGGGGGGGAGGGCAAGAGACCCAGTACTTC. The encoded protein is CASSQVWGGGQETQYF.

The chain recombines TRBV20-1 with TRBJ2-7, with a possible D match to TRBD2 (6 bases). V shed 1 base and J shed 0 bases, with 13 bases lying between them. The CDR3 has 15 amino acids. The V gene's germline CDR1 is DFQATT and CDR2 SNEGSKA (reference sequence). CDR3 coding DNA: TGCAGTGCTAGAGGGGGCCGACTAGACTCCTACGAGCAGTACTTC. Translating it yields CSARGGRLDSYEQYF.

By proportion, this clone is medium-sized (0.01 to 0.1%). This CDR3 is CSGVGGGARNEQFF. The DNA for the CDR3 is TGCAGTGGAGTTGGCGGGGGGGCTAGGAATGAGCAGTTCTTC. The chain has TRBV20-1 and TRBJ2-1; 9 nucleotides align to TRBD2. Germline CDR1 reads DFQATT; CDR2 reads SNEGSKA (reference sequence). The ends lost 7 bases at V and 7 bases at J; junction bases unmatched: 11. The CDR3 has 14 residues.

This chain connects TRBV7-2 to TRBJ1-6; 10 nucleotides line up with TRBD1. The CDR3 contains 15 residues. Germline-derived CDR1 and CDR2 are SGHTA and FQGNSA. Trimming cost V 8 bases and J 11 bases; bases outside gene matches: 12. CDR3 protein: CASRPGTGEGPPLHF. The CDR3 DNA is TGTGCCAGCCGCCCGGGGACAGGGGAAGGTCCACCCCTCCACTTT.

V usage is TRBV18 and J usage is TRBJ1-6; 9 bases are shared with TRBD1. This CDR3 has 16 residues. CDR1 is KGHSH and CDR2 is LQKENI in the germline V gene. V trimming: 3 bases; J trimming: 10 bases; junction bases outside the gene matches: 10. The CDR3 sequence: CASSPGGDRVRSPLHF. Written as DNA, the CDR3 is TGTGCCAGCTCACCGGGAGGGGACAGGGTTCGATCACCCCTCCACTTT.

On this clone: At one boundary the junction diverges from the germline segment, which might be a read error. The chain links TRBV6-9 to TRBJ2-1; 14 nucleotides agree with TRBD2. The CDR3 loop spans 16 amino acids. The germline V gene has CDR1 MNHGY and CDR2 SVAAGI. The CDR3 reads CANSGRLAGGVNEQFF. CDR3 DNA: TGTGCCAACAGTGGACGACTAGCGGGGGGGGTGAATGAGCAGTTCTTC.

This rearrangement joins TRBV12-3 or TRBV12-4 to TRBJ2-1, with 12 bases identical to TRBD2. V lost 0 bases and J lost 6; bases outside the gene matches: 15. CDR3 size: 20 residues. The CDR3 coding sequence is TGTGCCAGCAGTTTAGCGCGGGGGGCTAGCGGGAGGGCCTGGGCCAATGAGCAGTTCTTC. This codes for CASSLARGASGRAWANEQFF.

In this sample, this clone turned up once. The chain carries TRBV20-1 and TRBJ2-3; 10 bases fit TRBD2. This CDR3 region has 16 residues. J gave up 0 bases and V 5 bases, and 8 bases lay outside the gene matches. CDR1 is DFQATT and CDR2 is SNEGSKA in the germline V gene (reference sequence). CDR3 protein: CSAQRTSGYSTDTQYF. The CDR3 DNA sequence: TGCAGTGCTCAGCGGACTAGCGGTTATAGCACAGATACGCAGTATTTT.